This T cell receptor beta chain stems from a study of molecular identifiers for immune sequencing clone quantification. Trimming took 0 bases from V and 3 from J, leaving 8 bases between them. CDR1 is GTSNPN, CDR2 SVGIG, per germline (reference sequence). The CDR3 is made up of 13 amino acids. Previously described methods and listed TCR primers were employed for the bulk TCR libraries. Each CDR3 protein is one row after TCRdb ran MiXCR on the PCR reads. Here the sample spans about 640,000 distinct CDR3 sequences, 15% to 20% being singletons. The rearrangement links TRBV30 to TRBJ1-1, with D maybe TRBD1 (5 bases). The sample consisted of naive CD8+ T cells from blood, with Jurkat cell RNA spiked in. Subset given: FACS-sorted CD8+CD4-CCR7+CD45RA+ naive T cells. The source of this sequence is a human donor in good health. Some libraries in this study had Jurkat cell RNA spiked in. CDR3 DNA sequence: TGTGCCTGGAGTGTTACAGGATACACTGAAGCTTTCTTT. Encoded protein: CAWSVTGYTEAFF.